These 32 T cell receptor beta chains were all obtained from the same sample, sequenced in a study of identical twins. MiXCR, applied by TCRdb to the 5' RACE reads, yields one record per CDR3 protein. The sample lists 250,000 or so distinct CDR3 sequences, about an eighth occurring once. A further study also used this sample, focusing on yellow fever vaccine responses in identical twins.

Material for sequencing was memory (CD45RO+) T cells sorted from blood. These receptors came from a woman aged 18-29 years in good health.

The chain combines TRBV7-8 with TRBJ2-5, with D perhaps matching TRBD1 (6 bases). The germline gives CDR1 SGHVS, CDR2 FQNEAQ. Trimming took off 3 bases at V and 4 bases at J, with 18 bases between the two ends. This CDR3 contains 16 residues. Written as DNA, the CDR3 is TGTGCCAGCAGCTTTGGTTCTCCAGGGGTCCTAGAGACCCAGTACTTC. Protein: CASSFGSPGVLETQYF.

V gene TRBV6-5 combines with J gene TRBJ2-7; D ambiguous. This CDR3 region has 17 residues. Germline CDR1 MNHEY, CDR2 SVGAGI. Deletions cut 1 base from V and 6 bases from J, with 22 bases between. The CDR3 DNA reads as TGTGCCAGCAGTTACTTGCCCTATACCCTGGCTTCGGGCGAGCAGTACTTC. Protein sequence: CASSYLPYTLASGEQYF.

The chain is built from TRBV20-1 and TRBJ2-7; D possibly corresponds to TRBD2 (6 bases). The ends were cut back, 4 bases at V and 0 bases at J, with 13 bases in the middle. CDR1 is DFQATT and CDR2 is SNEGSKA in the germline V gene (reference sequence). This CDR3 is 14 amino acids long. In nucleotides, the CDR3 is TGCAGTGCTACCCCCGGCGGGACCTCCTACGAGCAGTACTTC. Encoded protein: CSATPGGTSYEQYF.

This clonotype showed up just a few times. The chain is built from TRBV4-3 and TRBJ2-7, with 7 bases that match TRBD1. The CDR3 runs 14 residues. The J segment lost 2 bases and the V segment lost 4 bases, leaving 5 bases of the junction unmatched. The germline CDR1 and CDR2 sequences are LGHNA and YSLEER. CDR3 nucleotides: TGCGCCAGCAGCCGAATGACAGGGCCCTACGAGCAGTACTTC. The encoded protein is CASSRMTGPYEQYF.

The chain uses TRBV3-1 and TRBJ2-3, with TRBD2 matching over 11 bases. V lost 0 bases to trimming and J lost 0 bases; unmatched junction nucleotides: 8. The CDR3 has 19 amino acids. Germline V CDR1 and CDR2: LGHDT, YNNKEL (reference sequence). The CDR3 sequence is CASSQDHPGLAGSTDTQYF. CDR3 bases: TGTGCCAGCAGCCAAGATCACCCTGGACTAGCGGGTAGCACAGATACGCAGTATTTT.

The chain has TRBV29-1 and TRBJ2-7, with D perhaps TRBD1 (8 bases). The ends were cut back, 7 bases at V and 4 bases at J, with 20 bases in the middle. Germline values: CDR1 SQVTM, CDR2 ANQGSEA. CDR3 length: 14 amino acids. The DNA of the CDR3 is TGCAGCGCGCAGAATGGACAGGGAGGGTACGAGCAGTACTTC. This encodes CSAQNGQGGYEQYF.

This clonotype was observed a few times. The chain joins TRBV9 to TRBJ2-7; the D is unclear. The CDR3 length is 14 residues. V was cut by 1 base and J by 2 bases, with 10 bases left in between. Germline CDR1 is SGDLS and CDR2 is YYNGEE. The CDR3 DNA is TGTGCCAGCAGCGTACAGCTGGTCCCCTACGAGCAGTACTTC. Translating gives CASSVQLVPYEQYF.

This chain connects TRBV20-1 to TRBJ2-3; a possible D gene is TRBD2 (7 bases). The CDR3 length is 12 residues. Per the germline V gene, CDR1 is DFQATT and CDR2 is SNEGSKA (reference sequence). As DNA, the CDR3 is TGCAGGGGCCGGGGGGCGGAAGATACGCAGTATTTT. This codes for CRGRGAEDTQYF.

This clonotype was seen repeatedly, ten times or more. This chain links TRBV4-2 with TRBJ2-5; 7 bases are shared with TRBD2. The CDR3 contains 15 residues. The junction had 6 bases not matched to a gene; V was cut back by 0 bases and J by 5 bases. CDR1 and CDR2 (germline): LGHNA, YNFKEQ. The CDR3, as DNA: TGTGCCAGCAGCCAAGAAAACGGGGGGAGGGAGACCCAGTACTTC. It encodes CASSQENGGRETQYF.

This clonotype occurred a few times. The CDR3 coding sequence is TGTGCCAGCAGCTGGGCCCGAGGGGCCTACATGAACACTGAAGCTTTCTTT. Its translation is CASSWARGAYMNTEAFF. The rearrangement links TRBV5-6 to TRBJ1-1; possible D gene TRBD1, 5 bases. The V gene lost 3 bases and the J gene lost 0 bases, with 18 bases spanning the gap. Germline loops: CDR1 SGHDT, CDR2 YYEEEE. The CDR3 has 17 residues. The full variable domain, in which reference TRBV5-6 and TRBJ1-1 provide the parts outside the CDR3, is DAGVTQSPTHLIKTRGQQVTLRCSPKSGHDTVSWYQQALGQGPQFIFQYYEEEERQRGNFPDRFSGHQFPNYSSELNVNALLLGDSALYLCASSWARGAYMNTEAFFGQGTRLTVV.

This chain links TRBV27 with TRBJ2-1, with 7 nucleotides matching TRBD2. Germline loops: CDR1 MNHEY, CDR2 SMNVEV (reference sequence). This CDR3 comprises 16 residues. J gave up 5 bases and V 5 bases, and 12 bases lay outside the gene matches. CDR3 nucleotides: TGTGCCAGCAGTACAAATCCGGGACTACTAAACAATGAGCAGTTCTTC. Protein sequence: CASSTNPGLLNNEQFF.

As to this clonotype: A much larger clone sits a single nucleotide away, making a read error possible. This rearrangement joins TRBV11-3 to TRBJ2-2, with D maybe TRBD1 (5 bases). This CDR3 has 16 amino acids. Germline V gene lookup returns CDR1 SGHNT and CDR2 YENEEA. The CDR3 protein is CASTMIETANTRELFF. The CDR3 DNA follows: TGTGCCAGCACCATGATCGAGACAGCGAACACCCGGGAGCTGTTTTTT.

The V gene is TRBV4-2, the J gene TRBJ2-1, with D possibly matching TRBD2 (7 bases). Germline V lookup: CDR1 LGHNA, CDR2 YNFKEQ. Trimming took 6 bases from V and 8 from J, leaving 17 bases between them. The CDR3 contains 14 residues. The CDR3 sequence: CASRNGGPRDEQFF. The CDR3 nucleotides read TGTGCCAGCAGAAACGGGGGGCCGCGCGATGAGCAGTTCTTC.

This chain uses TRBV6-1 with TRBJ2-6; D is perhaps TRBD1 (6 bases). Trimming shortened V by 4 bases and J by 0 bases, and 13 bases separated the two germline ends. The germline gives CDR1 MNHNS, CDR2 SASEGT. The CDR3 extends over 17 amino acids. CDR3 DNA sequence: TGTGCCAGCAGTGGTAAGGGGGTAAGCTCTGGGGCCAACGTCCTGACTTTC. Amino acid sequence: CASSGKGVSSGANVLTF.

This chain uses TRBV11-2 with TRBJ1-2; D is uncertain. CDR1 is SGHAT, CDR2 FQNNGV, per germline. This CDR3 region has 12 residues. V was shortened by 1 base and J by 13 bases, with 13 bases between the two germline ends. The DNA for the CDR3 is TGTGCCAGCAGCTTAGGTGGTGGGGTGGGCACCTTC. It specifies CASSLGGGVGTF.

V gene TRBV5-6 combines with J gene TRBJ2-1, with TRBD1 as a possible D gene (6 bases). CDR1 and CDR2 from the germline V gene are SGHDT and YYEEEE. The CDR3 covers 13 residues. With 4 bases removed from V and 13 bases from J, the gap between germline ends came to 18 bases. The CDR3 loop is CASSPGTSGYQFF. The DNA of the CDR3 is TGTGCCAGCAGCCCCGGGACAAGTGGGTATCAGTTCTTC.

In this sample, this clonotype turned up a few times. This chain uses TRBV20-1 with TRBJ2-3; D is possibly TRBD1 (6 bases). V was shortened by 3 bases and J by 1 base, with 14 bases between the two germline ends. Looked up from germline, CDR1 is DFQATT and CDR2 is SNEGSKA (reference sequence). The CDR3 runs to 15 residues. CDR3 protein: CSASFRTAGTDTQYF. CDR3 sequence (DNA): TGCAGTGCTAGTTTTCGGACAGCCGGCACAGATACGCAGTATTTT.

The CDR3 DNA reads TGTGCCAGCAGCTTACGGGACAGGGGTTCCCAAGAGACCCAGTACTTC. Its translation is CASSLRDRGSQETQYF. The V and J genes are TRBV7-9 and TRBJ2-5, with 10 bases that match TRBD1. The germline gives CDR1 SEHNR, CDR2 FQNEAQ (reference sequence). V shed 2 bases and J 1 base; nucleotides not matched to a gene: 4. CDR3 length: 16 amino acids.

This clonotype was seen at least ten times. The rearrangement joins TRBV12-3 or TRBV12-4 to TRBJ1-6, with TRBD1 as a possible D gene (5 bases). V gave up 4 bases and J gave up 9 bases, with 16 bases separating them. There are 15 residues in the CDR3. CDR3 bases: TGTGCCAGCAGTTCGAGTCAGGGATACGGTTCACCCCTCCACTTT. This translates into CASSSSQGYGSPLHF.

The chain is built from TRBV5-5 and TRBJ2-3; no definite D call. CDR3 length: 14 amino acids. Between the trimmed V and J ends, which lost 1 base and 0 bases, there was a span of 6 bases. Germline CDR1 reads SGHKS; CDR2 reads YYEKEE (reference sequence). The CDR3 is CASSLQTSTDTQYF. For the CDR3, the DNA is TGTGCCAGCAGCTTGCAGACTAGCACAGATACGCAGTATTTT.

The genes are TRBV3-1 and TRBJ2-3, with TRBD2 as a possible D gene (5 bases). V was pared by 11 bases and J by 0 bases, with 18 bases between. Germline CDR1 LGHDT, CDR2 YNNKEL (reference sequence). The length of the CDR3 is 15 residues. The CDR3 sequence is CASCLRRPSTDTQYF. Here the CDR3 DNA reads TGTGCCTCCTGCCTCAGGAGGCCGAGCACAGATACGCAGTATTTT.

The chain couples TRBV12-3 or TRBV12-4 to TRBJ2-1, with 10 bases lining up with TRBD2. Unmatched junction bases numbered 7, after V lost 5 bases and J lost 3 bases. This CDR3 has 16 residues. The CDR3 region has the DNA TGTGCCAGCAGTGAACCGGGACTAGCGAACTACAATGAGCAGTTCTTC. Protein sequence: CASSEPGLANYNEQFF.

This clonotype turned up a few times. The CDR3 coding sequence is TGTGCCAGCCCGAAATCGGGGCAGCACACTGAAGCTTTCTTT. Amino acid sequence: CASPKSGQHTEAFF. The V and J genes are TRBV28 and TRBJ1-1; D possibly corresponds to TRBD1 (5 bases). Trimming shortened V by 8 bases and J by 3 bases, and 16 bases separated the two germline ends. This CDR3 is 14 amino acids long. The germline V gene encodes CDR1 MDHEN and CDR2 SYDVKM.

This clonotype appeared many times. This chain links TRBV7-9 with TRBJ2-3; 9 nucleotides line up with TRBD2. Germline values: CDR1 SEHNR, CDR2 FQNEAQ (reference sequence). Losses at the gene ends were 6 bases for V and 5 bases for J; bases not matched to a gene: 9. The CDR3 is 15 amino acids. CDR3 loop: CASRRGTSIRDTQYF. CDR3 in DNA: TGTGCCAGCAGGAGGGGGACTAGCATTCGAGATACGCAGTATTTT.

The V call is TRBV7-2, the J call TRBJ2-5, with unresolved D. The CDR3 is 12 amino acids. V lost 5 bases and J lost 6, with 10 bases in between. Germline V gene data show CDR1 as SGHTA and CDR2 as FQGNSA. CDR3 residues: CASSPRLKTQYF. CDR3 bases: TGTGCCAGCAGCCCACGGTTAAAGACCCAGTACTTC. Based on the CDR3 plus reference TRBV7-2 and TRBJ2-5, the full variable domain is GAGVSQSPSNKVTEKGKDVELRCDPISGHTALYWYRQSLGQGLEFLIYFQGNSAPDKSGLPSDRFSAERTGGSVSTLTIQRTQQEDSAVYLCASSPRLKTQYFGPGTRLLVL.

This clonotype was counted between two and nine times. As DNA, the CDR3 is TGTGCCAGCAGTCCTAGCGTAGGGAGATGGGGCGAGCAGTACTTC. This gives the protein CASSPSVGRWGEQYF. The genes are TRBV12-3 or TRBV12-4 and TRBJ2-7; D perhaps matches TRBD2 (6 bases). V lost 5 bases and J 6 bases, leaving 20 bases between the germline ends. This CDR3 spans 15 amino acids.

In this sample, this clonotype turned up a few times. The chain is built from TRBV21-1 and TRBJ2-5; the table's D gene call, TRBD1, was not cross checked with the DNA. TRBV21-1 counts as a pseudogene. This CDR3 spans 14 amino acids. CDR3 loop: CASSNPQGRKTQYF. CDR3 nucleotides: TGTGCCAGCAGCAATCCGCAGGGGCGTAAGACCCAGTACTTC.

This clonotype was detected only a few times. The chain has TRBV4-2 and TRBJ2-1, with TRBD2 matching 13 bases. Germline CDR1 reads LGHNA; CDR2 reads YNFKEQ. The J segment lost 5 bases and the V segment lost 4 bases, leaving 5 bases of the junction unmatched. The CDR3 spans 16 residues. The CDR3 protein is CASSRQGLAGNNEQFF. The CDR3 nucleotides read TGTGCCAGCAGCCGACAGGGACTAGCGGGAAACAATGAGCAGTTCTTC.

J is TRBJ2-1 and V is TRBV3-1; D unresolved. The CDR3 is 13 residues long. V was cut by 4 bases and J by 7 bases, with 11 bases left in between. Germline V gives CDR1 LGHDT, CDR2 YNNKEL (reference sequence). The CDR3 DNA follows: TGTGCCAGCAGCCCCTTTGACTCGAATGAGCAGTTCTTC. Protein: CASSPFDSNEQFF.

This clonotype was seen more than once but under ten times. The gene calls are TRBV5-1 and TRBJ1-3; a weak D match, TRBD1 (5 bases). This CDR3 has 15 amino acids. The germline CDR1 and CDR2 sequences are SGHRS and YFSETQ. Trimming took 4 bases from V and 8 from J, leaving 19 bases between them. CDR3 in DNA: TGCGCCAGCAGCCTGGACACTCCCATAGCTGACACCATATATTTT. As protein: CASSLDTPIADTIYF. Variable domain in full (rest from reference TRBV5-1 and TRBJ1-3): KAGVTQTPRYLIKTRGQQVTLSCSPISGHRSVSWYQQTPGQGLQFLFEYFSETQRNKGNFPGRFSGRQFSNSRSEMNVSTLELGDSALYLCASSLDTPIADTIYFGEGSWLTVV.

V is TRBV7-9 and J is TRBJ2-2, with TRBD1 identical over 11 bases. The CDR3 has 15 amino acids. CDR1 and CDR2 from the germline V gene are SEHNR and FQNEAQ (reference sequence). The J segment lost 4 bases and the V segment lost 5 bases, leaving 3 bases of the junction unmatched. As DNA, the CDR3 is TGTGCCAGCAGCACGGGACAGGGGGGCACCGGGGAGCTGTTTTTT. Its translation is CASSTGQGGTGELFF.

This clonotype has ten or more counts. The chain links TRBV3-1 to TRBJ2-3; D is unresolved. The germline gives CDR1 LGHDT, CDR2 YNNKEL (reference sequence). This CDR3 spans 12 amino acids. Trimming took off 6 bases at V and 4 bases at J, with 8 bases between the two ends. CDR3: CASRSKADTQYF. The CDR3 DNA reads as TGTGCCAGCAGGTCTAAGGCAGATACGCAGTATTTT.